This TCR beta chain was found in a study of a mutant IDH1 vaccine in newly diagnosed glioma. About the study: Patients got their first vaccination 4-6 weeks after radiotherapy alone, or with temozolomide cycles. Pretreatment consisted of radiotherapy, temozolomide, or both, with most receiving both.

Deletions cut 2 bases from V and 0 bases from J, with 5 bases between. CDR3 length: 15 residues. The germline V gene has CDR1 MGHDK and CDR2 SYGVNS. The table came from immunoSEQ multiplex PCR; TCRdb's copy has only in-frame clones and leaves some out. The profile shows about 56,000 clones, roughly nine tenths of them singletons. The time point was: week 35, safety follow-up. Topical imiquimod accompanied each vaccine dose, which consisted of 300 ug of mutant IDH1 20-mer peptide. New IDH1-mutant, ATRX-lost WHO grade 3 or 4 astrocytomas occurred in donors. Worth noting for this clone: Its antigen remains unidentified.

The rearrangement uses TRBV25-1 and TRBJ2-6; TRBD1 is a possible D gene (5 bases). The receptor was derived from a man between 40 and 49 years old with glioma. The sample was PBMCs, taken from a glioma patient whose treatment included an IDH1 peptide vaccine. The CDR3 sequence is CASSEQGSGANVLTF. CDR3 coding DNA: TGTGCCAGCAGTGAACAGGGCTCTGGGGCCAACGTCCTGACTTTC. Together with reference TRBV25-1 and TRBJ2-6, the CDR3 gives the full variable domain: EADIYQTPRYLVIGTGKKITLECSQTMGHDKMYWYQQDPGMELHLIHYSYGVNSTEKGDLSSESTVSRIRTEHFPLTLESARPSHTSQYLCASSEQGSGANVLTFGAGSRLTVL.